A selection of T cell receptor beta chains follows, all from one sample in a study of cytomegalovirus exposure and HLA in healthy donors. Data came from immunoSEQ multiplex PCR; TCRdb stores just in-frame clones and leaves some out. The profile covers fewer than 85,000 clones, with 78% appearing a single time and nearly 3.5% taken by the ten largest. The sample consisted of PBMCs. The receptors shown here come from a man between 40 and 49 years old in good health and CMV-seronegative. CDR3s include the opening cysteine and the closing phenylalanine or tryptophan. The D gene is left open where the match is weak. Some rows mark clone size as missing; the rest say once, few, many or name a class of expanded clone.

clone_size | j_call | d_call | v_call | cdr3_nt | cdr3_aa
. | TRBJ2-5 | TRBD1 | TRBV7-9 | TGTGCCAGCAGCTTGGCAGGGGGCGGTCAAGTGACCCAGTACTTC | CASSLAGGGQVTQYF
. | TRBJ2-7 | TRBD1 | TRBV6-6 | TGTGCCAGCAGGCGGACAGGGGATTACGAGCAGTACTTC | CASRRTGDYEQYF
. | TRBJ2-3 | TRBD2 | TRBV5-6 | TGTGCCAGCAGTAAGCCGGGACTAGCGGGGGGGCCCACAGATACGCAGTATTTT | CASSKPGLAGGPTDTQYF
. | TRBJ1-4 | . | TRBV6-5 | TGTGCCAGCAGTTACTCGAGGGAACTGTTTTTT | CASSYSRELFF
few | TRBJ2-3 | . | TRBV4-2 | TGTGCCAGCAGCCAAGATAGGGGCAGGCCCGCGGTGGATACGCAGTATTTT | CASSQDRGRPAVDTQYF
. | TRBJ1-2 | TRBD1 | TRBV4-3 | TGCGCCAGCAGCCAAGGGACAGGAGGGAAGCTCTATGGCTACACCTTC | CASSQGTGGKLYGYTF
. | TRBJ2-7 | . | TRBV5-1 | TGCGCCAGCAGCTTGATTTCAGGACTCTCCTACGAGCAGTACTTC | CASSLISGLSYEQYF
. | TRBJ2-1 | TRBD2 | TRBV9 | TGTGCCAGCAGCGAGGGCGGGGGGGCAATCATTTACAATGAGCAGTTCTTC | CASSEGGGAIIYNEQFF
. | TRBJ2-1 | . | TRBV5-5 | TGTGCCAGCAGCTTGAGTGCGGGGACCCACCCACGGCAGTTCTTC | CASSLSAGTHPRQFF
. | TRBJ1-4 | TRBD1 | TRBV19 | TGTGCCAGTAGTCCCGGGACAGCAATTGATGAAAAACTGTTTTTT | CASSPGTAIDEKLFF
. | TRBJ2-3 | TRBD1 | TRBV7-9 | TGTGCCAGCAGCTTAGAATGGGACAGGTACACAGATACGCAGTATTTT | CASSLEWDRYTDTQYF
. | TRBJ1-5 | TRBD1 | TRBV19 | TGTGCCAGTAGGGGGACAGGGTCAGGGCCCCAGCATTTT | CASRGTGSGPQHF
. | TRBJ2-7 | . | TRBV7-2 | TGTGCCAGCAGTTTTCAGGGGTACGAGCAGTACTTC | CASSFQGYEQYF
few | TRBJ1-4 | . | TRBV5-4 | TGTGCCAGCAGCTTGGGCCAGGGAGGGGGTAATGAAAAACTGTTTTTT | CASSLGQGGGNEKLFF
. | TRBJ2-7 | TRBD2 | TRBV4-3 | TGCGCCAGCAGCCAACATTCCCTGGGGGGGTACGAGCAGTACTTC | CASSQHSLGGYEQYF
. | TRBJ1-1 | . | TRBV7-3 | TGTGCCAGCAGCTTACGGACAGAGAACACTGAAGCTTTCTTT | CASSLRTENTEAFF
. | TRBJ2-7 | . | TRBV2 | TGTGCCAGCAGTGTAACAGGGTATAGCGAGCAGTACTTC | CASSVTGYSEQYF
. | TRBJ1-6 | TRBD1 | TRBV5-4 | TGTGCCAGCAGGATACAGGGGGGTGATTCACCCCTCCACTTT | CASRIQGGDSPLHF
few | TRBJ2-7 | . | TRBV6-1 | TGTGCCAGCAGTGCCCCAGGGGTCAGCGAGCAGTACTTC | CASSAPGVSEQYF
. | TRBJ1-5 | . | TRBV15 | TGTGCCACCAGCAGAGTGGACTGGGATTTGGATCAGCCCCAGCATTTT | CATSRVDWDLDQPQHF
once | TRBJ1-1 | . | TRBV18 | TGTGCCAGCTCACCACCCGGGAGTCGGCGAGGCACTGAAGCTTTCTTT | CASSPPGSRRGTEAFF
once | TRBJ2-3 | TRBD1 | TRBV5-1 | TGCGCCAGCAGCTGGGGGACAGGGTTGGTCACAGATACGCAGTATTTT | CASSWGTGLVTDTQYF
. | TRBJ1-2 | TRBD1 | TRBV6-5 | TGTGCCAGCAGTTACTCGGACAGGGGATACGGCTACACCTTC | CASSYSDRGYGYTF
. | TRBJ2-7 | TRBD1 | TRBV19 | TGTGCCAGTAGTACCCTCGGACAGGGCCAAACCTACGAGCAGTACTTC | CASSTLGQGQTYEQYF
. | TRBJ2-7 | TRBD1 | TRBV18 | TGTGCCAGCTCAGACAGGGCCGAGCAGTACTTC | CASSDRAEQYF
. | TRBJ2-1 | . | TRBV6-6 | TGTGCCAGCAGTTACTCGTCCAGGGGCTCCTACAATGAGCAGTTCTTC | CASSYSSRGSYNEQFF
few | TRBJ1-2 | . | TRBV23-1 | TGCGCCAGCAGCCCTTATGGCTACACCTTC | CASSPYGYTF
. | TRBJ2-5 | TRBD2 | TRBV9 | TGTCCAAAGCATCCGGGAGGTGAAGAGACCCAGTACTTC | CPKHPGGEETQYF
. | TRBJ2-7 | . | TRBV2 | TGTGCCAGCAGTGAAACAGGGTTGGACTACGAGCAGTACTTC | CASSETGLDYEQYF
. | TRBJ2-1 | TRBD1 | TRBV13 | TGTGCCAGCAGCTTACTTCCGACAGGGGACCAGTTCTTC | CASSLLPTGDQFF
. | TRBJ1-1 | . | TRBV19 | TGTGCCAGTAGTAACGACGGGGACACTGAAGCTTTCTTT | CASSNDGDTEAFF
. | TRBJ2-3 | TRBD1 | TRBV7-2 | TGTGCCAGCAGCCCTGCTTCAGGACAGGCCCAAGATACGCAGTATTTT | CASSPASGQAQDTQYF
. | TRBJ2-3 | . | TRBV9 | TGTGCCAGCAGCGGGGGACTGAATGGGGCAGATACGCAGTATTTT | CASSGGLNGADTQYF
once | TRBJ1-6 | TRBD1 | TRBV9 | TGTGCCAGCAGTCTTTCTACAGGGGAATATAATTCACCCCTCCACTTT | CASSLSTGEYNSPLHF
. | TRBJ1-2 | TRBD1 | TRBV6-6 | TGTGCCAGCATTCCCGGACAGGGGGACTATGGCTACACCTTC | CASIPGQGDYGYTF
. | TRBJ2-4 | TRBD1 | TRBV30 | TGTGCCTGGAGTCTCCGGACAGGGGGCGCGAACATTCAGTACTTC | CAWSLRTGGANIQYF
few | TRBJ1-1 | . | TRBV30 | TGTGCCTGGAGTGTTCCCTTTACAGGCAGGGCTTTAAGAGACACTGAAGCTTTCTTT | CAWSVPFTGRALRDTEAFF
. | TRBJ1-1 | TRBD1 | TRBV7-3 | TGTGCCAGCAGCTCCGACAGGGACACTGAAGCTTTCTTT | CASSSDRDTEAFF
. | TRBJ1-4 | TRBD1 | TRBV6-5 | TGTGCCAGCAGTAGACAGGGGCGAACTAATGAAAAACTGTTTTTT | CASSRQGRTNEKLFF
once | TRBJ2-1 | TRBD1 | TRBV29-1 | TGCAGCGTGCTCCCAGCCGGGACAGGGGGCAATGAGCAGTTCTTC | CSVLPAGTGGNEQFF
once | TRBJ1-5 | . | TRBV7-2 | TGTGCCAGCAGCCCAGGGCAGGGAAGCAATCAGCCCCAGCATTTT | CASSPGQGSNQPQHF
once | TRBJ2-3 | TRBD1 | TRBV5-8 | TGTGCCAGCAGCTTCGACAGGGTAGGCACAGATACGCAGTATTTT | CASSFDRVGTDTQYF
. | TRBJ2-7 | . | TRBV4-1 | TGCGCCAGCAGCCTCTCGTTCGGCAGGGCGAGCTCCTACGAGCAGTACTTC | CASSLSFGRASSYEQYF
. | TRBJ2-3 | TRBD2 | TRBV12-5 | TGTGCTAGTGGTTTAGCGGGATTCACAGATACGCAGTATTTT | CASGLAGFTDTQYF
. | TRBJ2-5 | . | TRBV27 | TGTGCCAGCAGTCCGCAAGAGACCCAGTACTTC | CASSPQETQYF
. | TRBJ2-5 | . | TRBV4-2 | TGTGCCAGCAGCCAAGTACGAGGTCAAGAGACCCAGTACTTC | CASSQVRGQETQYF
. | TRBJ1-6 | . | TRBV18 | TGTGCCAGCTCAGACATGGGCAATTCACCCCTCCACTTT | CASSDMGNSPLHF
. | TRBJ2-7 | . | TRBV6-5 | TGTGCCAGCAGCCCACGACAGGAGGACACCTACGAGCAGTACTTC | CASSPRQEDTYEQYF
. | TRBJ1-4 | . | TRBV27 | TGTGCCAGCAGTTTAGACAGAAAAAATGAAAAACTGTTTTTT | CASSLDRKNEKLFF
. | TRBJ2-2 | . | TRBV7-8 | TGTGCCAGCAGCTTACGGACACTATACACCGTTGGGGAGCTGTTTTTT | CASSLRTLYTVGELFF
few | TRBJ1-1 | TRBD1 | TRBV4-1 | TGCGCCAGCAGCCAAGGTAGGGGACAGGGGTATCGGCAAAACACTGAAGCTTTCTTT | CASSQGRGQGYRQNTEAFF
. | TRBJ1-1 | TRBD1 | TRBV7-2 | TGTGCCAGCAGCTTAGCCGGGACAGGGGTGTCCGGGGCTTTCTTT | CASSLAGTGVSGAFF
once | TRBJ2-5 | TRBD2 | TRBV5-6 | TGTGCCAGCAGCTGGAATAGCGGGGGTTGGGAGACCCAGTACTTC | CASSWNSGGWETQYF
. | TRBJ2-7 | . | TRBV7-8 | TGTGCCAGCTCTCGGGGGAGCTACGAGCAGTACTTC | CASSRGSYEQYF